This T cell receptor beta chain was retrieved from a study of regulatory T cells in long-lasting Graves disease. CDR1 and CDR2 from the germline V gene are MNHEY and SMNVEV (reference sequence). V was shortened by 3 bases and J by 6 bases, with 12 bases between the two germline ends. This CDR3 contains 14 residues. The authors built TCR beta libraries using iRepertoire HTBI primers and Arm-PCR of CDR3 regions. TCRdb called the multiplex PCR reads again in MiXCR, with one record for every CDR3 protein. Of roughly 500,000 distinct CDR3 sequences in the sample, roughly 13% were seen once. Study findings and constraints: Whereas approximately 950 public clonotypes were shared by new patients, persistent patients shared more, at under 3,000. It was in persistent disease that TRBV28, TRBJ1-2 and TRBJ2-5 were favored.

This clonotype was observed a few times. Its antigen is unidentified. Stated time point: newly diagnosed GD, antithyroid drugs for less than 3 months. Extracted PBMC RNA gave rise to the TCR library. Nine milliliters of peripheral blood went into EDTA tubes. The data also belong to a second study, concerning T cells in Graves' hyperthyroidism and ophthalmopathy.

The source was peripheral blood mononuclear cells (PBMCs), collected at new diagnosis, from a patient treated with antithyroid drugs. This TCR came from a man aged 30 to 39 with Graves disease. The chain carries TRBV27 and TRBJ2-1; D not resolved. The CDR3 loop is CASSFIQRPNEQFF. CDR3 in DNA: TGTGCCAGCAGTTTCATCCAGCGACCCAATGAGCAGTTCTTC.